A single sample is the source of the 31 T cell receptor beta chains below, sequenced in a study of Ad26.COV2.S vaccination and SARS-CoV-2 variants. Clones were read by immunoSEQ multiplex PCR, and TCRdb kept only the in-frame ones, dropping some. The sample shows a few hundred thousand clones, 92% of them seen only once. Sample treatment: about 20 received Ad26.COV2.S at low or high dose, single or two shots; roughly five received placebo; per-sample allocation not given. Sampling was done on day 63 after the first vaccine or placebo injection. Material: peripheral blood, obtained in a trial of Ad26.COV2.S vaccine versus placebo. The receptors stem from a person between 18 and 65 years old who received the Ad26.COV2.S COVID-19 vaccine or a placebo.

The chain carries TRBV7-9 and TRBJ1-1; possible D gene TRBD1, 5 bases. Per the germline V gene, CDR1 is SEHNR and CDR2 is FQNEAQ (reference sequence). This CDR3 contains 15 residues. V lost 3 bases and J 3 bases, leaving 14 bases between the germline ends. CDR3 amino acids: CASSLGLGQDTEAFF. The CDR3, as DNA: TGTGCCAGCAGCTTGGGACTAGGACAAGACACTGAAGCTTTCTTT. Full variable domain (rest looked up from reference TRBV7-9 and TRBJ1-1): DTGVSQNPRHKITKRGQNVTFRCDPISEHNRLYWYRQTLGQGPEFLTYFQNEAQLEKSRLLSDRFSAERPKGSFSTLEIQRTEQGDSAMYLCASSLGLGQDTEAFFGQGTRLTVV.

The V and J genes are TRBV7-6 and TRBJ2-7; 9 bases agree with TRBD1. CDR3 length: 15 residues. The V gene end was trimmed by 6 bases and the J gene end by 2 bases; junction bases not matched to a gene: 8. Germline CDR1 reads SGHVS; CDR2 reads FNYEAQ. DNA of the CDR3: TGTGCCAGCAGTTCTACCGGGACAGGGACCTACGAGCAGTACTTC. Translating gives CASSSTGTGTYEQYF.

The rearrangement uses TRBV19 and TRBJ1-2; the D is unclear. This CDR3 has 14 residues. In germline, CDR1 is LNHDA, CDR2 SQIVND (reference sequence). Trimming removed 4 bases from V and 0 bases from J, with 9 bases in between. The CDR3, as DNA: TGTGCCAGTAGTAGGGTCCCTTCTAACTATGGCTACACCTTC. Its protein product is CASSRVPSNYGYTF.

CDR3 in DNA: TGTGCCAGCAGTAGGGGGACGCTCCAAGAGACCCAGTACTTC. It codes for CASSRGTLQETQYF. The V gene is TRBV3-1 (or the pseudogene TRBV3-2), the J gene TRBJ2-5, with a possible D match to TRBD1 (6 bases). V was shortened by 6 bases and J by 1 base, with 12 bases between the two germline ends. This CDR3 contains 14 residues. Germline V lookup: CDR1 LGHDT, CDR2 YNNKEL (reference sequence).

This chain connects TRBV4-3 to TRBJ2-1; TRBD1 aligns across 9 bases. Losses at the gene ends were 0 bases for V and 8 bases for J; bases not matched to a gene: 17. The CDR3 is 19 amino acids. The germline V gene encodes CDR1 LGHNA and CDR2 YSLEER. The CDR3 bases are TGCGCCAGCAGCCAAGACCCAACAGCCGGACAGGGGTCGGTTGATGAGCAGTTCTTC. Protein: CASSQDPTAGQGSVDEQFF.

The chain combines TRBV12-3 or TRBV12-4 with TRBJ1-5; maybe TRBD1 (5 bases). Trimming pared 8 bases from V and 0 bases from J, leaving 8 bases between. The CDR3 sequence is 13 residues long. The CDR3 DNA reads TGTGCCAGCCGGGACCTTAGCAATCAGCCCCAGCATTTT. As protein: CASRDLSNQPQHF.

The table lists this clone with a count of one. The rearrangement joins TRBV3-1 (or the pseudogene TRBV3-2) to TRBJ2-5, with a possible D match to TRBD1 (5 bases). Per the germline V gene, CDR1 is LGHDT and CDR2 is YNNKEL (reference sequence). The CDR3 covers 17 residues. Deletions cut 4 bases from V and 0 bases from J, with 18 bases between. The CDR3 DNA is TGTGCCAGCAGCCGACAACCCTCTGGACAATACCAAGAGACCCAGTACTTC. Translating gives CASSRQPSGQYQETQYF.

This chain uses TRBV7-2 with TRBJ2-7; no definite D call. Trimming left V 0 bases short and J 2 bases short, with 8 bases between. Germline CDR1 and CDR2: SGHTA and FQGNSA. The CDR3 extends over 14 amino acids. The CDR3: CASSLAVSTYEQYF. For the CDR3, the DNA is TGTGCCAGCAGCTTAGCCGTCAGCACCTACGAGCAGTACTTC.

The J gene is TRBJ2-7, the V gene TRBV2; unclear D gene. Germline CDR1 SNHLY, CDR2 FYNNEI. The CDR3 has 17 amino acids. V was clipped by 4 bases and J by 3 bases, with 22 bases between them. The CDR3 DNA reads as TGTGCCAGCAGTGGTCAGATCAGGCCGTTAGGCGACTACGAGCAGTACTTC. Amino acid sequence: CASSGQIRPLGDYEQYF.

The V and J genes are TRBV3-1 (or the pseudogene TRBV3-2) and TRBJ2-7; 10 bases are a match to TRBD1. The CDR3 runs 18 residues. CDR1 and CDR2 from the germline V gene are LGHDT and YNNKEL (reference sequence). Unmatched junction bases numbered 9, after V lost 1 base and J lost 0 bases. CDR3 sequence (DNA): TGTGCCAGCAGCCAAGTTCAGGGACAGGGGTTGCACTCCTACGAGCAGTACTTC. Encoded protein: CASSQVQGQGLHSYEQYF.

As DNA, the CDR3 is TGTGCCAGCAGCTTAGGCCGGAGCACCTACGAGCAGTACTTC. Protein: CASSLGRSTYEQYF. The chain combines TRBV7-2 with TRBJ2-7; D is unclear. Trimming stripped 1 base from V and 2 bases from J, with 9 bases between. Germline CDR1 and CDR2: SGHTA and FQGNSA. This CDR3 is 14 amino acids long.

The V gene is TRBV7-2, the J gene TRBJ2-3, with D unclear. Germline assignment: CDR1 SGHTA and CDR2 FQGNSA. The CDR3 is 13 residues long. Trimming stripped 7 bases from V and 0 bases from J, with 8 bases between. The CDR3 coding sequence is TGTGCCAGCATGAGACGGAGCACAGATACGCAGTATTTT. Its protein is CASMRRSTDTQYF.

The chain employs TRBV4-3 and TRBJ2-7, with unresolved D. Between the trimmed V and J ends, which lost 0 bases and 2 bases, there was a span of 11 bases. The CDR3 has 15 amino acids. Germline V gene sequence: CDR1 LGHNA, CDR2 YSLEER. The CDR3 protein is CASSQDRELTYEQYF. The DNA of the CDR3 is TGCGCCAGCAGCCAAGATAGGGAACTAACCTACGAGCAGTACTTC.

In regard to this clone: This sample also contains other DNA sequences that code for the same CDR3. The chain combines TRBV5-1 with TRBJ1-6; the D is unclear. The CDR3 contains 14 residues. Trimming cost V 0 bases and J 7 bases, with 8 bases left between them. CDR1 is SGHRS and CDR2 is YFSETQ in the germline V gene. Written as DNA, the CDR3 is TGCGCCAGCAGCTTGGGGACGGGGAATTCACCCCTCCACTTT. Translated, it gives CASSLGTGNSPLHF.

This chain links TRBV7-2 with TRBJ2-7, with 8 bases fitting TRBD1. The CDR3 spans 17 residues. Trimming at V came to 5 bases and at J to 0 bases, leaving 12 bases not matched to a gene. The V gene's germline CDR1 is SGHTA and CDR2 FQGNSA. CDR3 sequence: CASSPYTGGPLSYEQYF. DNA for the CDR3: TGTGCCAGCAGCCCGTACACAGGGGGTCCACTCTCCTACGAGCAGTACTTC.

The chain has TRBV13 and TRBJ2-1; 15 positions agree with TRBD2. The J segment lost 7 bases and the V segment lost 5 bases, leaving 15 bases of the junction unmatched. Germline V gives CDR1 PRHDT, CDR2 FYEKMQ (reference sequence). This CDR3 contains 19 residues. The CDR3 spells CASSIRTNGLAGGWNEQFF. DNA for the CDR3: TGTGCCAGCAGCATTAGGACGAATGGACTAGCGGGGGGGTGGAATGAGCAGTTCTTC.

The CDR3 sequence: CASRQAYEQYF. In DNA, the CDR3 is TGTGCCAGCAGGCAGGCATACGAGCAGTACTTC. The chain has TRBV28 and TRBJ2-7, with unresolved D. Germline CDR1 MDHEN, CDR2 SYDVKM. V dropped 6 bases and J dropped 4 bases, with 7 bases sitting between them. CDR3 length equals 11 residues. Full variable domain (rest looked up from reference TRBV28 and TRBJ2-7): DVKVTQSSRYLVKRTGEKVFLECVQDMDHENMFWYRQDPGLGLRLIYFSYDVKMKEKGDIPEGYSVSREKKERFSLILESASTNQTSMYLCASRQAYEQYFGPGTRLTVT.

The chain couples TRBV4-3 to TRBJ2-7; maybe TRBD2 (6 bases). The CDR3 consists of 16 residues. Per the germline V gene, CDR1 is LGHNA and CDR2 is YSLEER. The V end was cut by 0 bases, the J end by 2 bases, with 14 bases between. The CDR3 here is CASSQDGGPGAYEQYF. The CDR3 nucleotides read TGCGCCAGCAGCCAAGATGGAGGGCCCGGGGCCTACGAGCAGTACTTC.

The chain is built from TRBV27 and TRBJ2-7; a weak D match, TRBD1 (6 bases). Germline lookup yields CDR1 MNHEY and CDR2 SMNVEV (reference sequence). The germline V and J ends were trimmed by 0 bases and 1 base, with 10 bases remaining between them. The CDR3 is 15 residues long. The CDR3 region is CASSLSPQGSYEQYF. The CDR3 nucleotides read TGTGCCAGCAGTTTATCCCCGCAGGGGTCCTACGAGCAGTACTTC.

The CDR3 here is CASSEGRAVTYEQYF. CDR3 in DNA: TGTGCCAGCAGTGAAGGGAGAGCGGTTACCTACGAGCAGTACTTC. The chain combines TRBV6-1 with TRBJ2-7, with D perhaps TRBD2 (5 bases). Germline V lookup: CDR1 MNHNS, CDR2 SASEGT. The CDR3 contains 15 residues. V was cut by 1 base and J by 2 bases, with 12 bases left in between.

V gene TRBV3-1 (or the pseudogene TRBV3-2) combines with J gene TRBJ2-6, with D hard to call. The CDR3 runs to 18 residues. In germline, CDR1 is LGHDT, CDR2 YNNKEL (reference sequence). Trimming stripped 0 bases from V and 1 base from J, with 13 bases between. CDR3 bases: TGTGCCAGCAGCCAAGACGCACAGACCCTATCTGGGGCCAACGTCCTGACTTTC. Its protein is CASSQDAQTLSGANVLTF.

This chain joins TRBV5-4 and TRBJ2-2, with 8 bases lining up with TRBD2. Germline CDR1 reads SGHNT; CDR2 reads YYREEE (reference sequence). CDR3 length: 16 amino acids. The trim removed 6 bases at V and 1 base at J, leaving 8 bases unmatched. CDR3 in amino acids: CASNRRGAQNTGELFF. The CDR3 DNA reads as TGTGCCAGCAACCGGCGGGGGGCGCAGAACACCGGGGAGCTGTTTTTT.

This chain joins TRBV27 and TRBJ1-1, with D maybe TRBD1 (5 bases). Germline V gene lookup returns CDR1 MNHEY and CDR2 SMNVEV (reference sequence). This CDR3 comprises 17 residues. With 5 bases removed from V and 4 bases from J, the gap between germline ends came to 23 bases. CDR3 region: CASSLFSSQGFSTEAFF. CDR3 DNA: TGTGCCAGCAGTCTTTTTAGCTCGCAGGGATTTAGCACTGAAGCTTTCTTT.

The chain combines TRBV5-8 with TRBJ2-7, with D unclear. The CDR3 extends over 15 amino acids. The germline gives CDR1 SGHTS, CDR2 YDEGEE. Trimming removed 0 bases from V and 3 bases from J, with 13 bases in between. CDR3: CASSLVLAGFYEQYF. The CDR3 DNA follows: TGTGCCAGCAGCTTGGTTCTGGCAGGTTTCTACGAGCAGTACTTC.

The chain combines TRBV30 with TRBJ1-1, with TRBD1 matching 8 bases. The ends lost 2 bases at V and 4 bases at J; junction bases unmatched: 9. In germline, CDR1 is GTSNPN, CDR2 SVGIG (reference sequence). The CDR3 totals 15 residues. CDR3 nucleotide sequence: TGTGCCTGGAGTTTCGGACAGGGATTAGGCACTGAAGCTTTCTTT. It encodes CAWSFGQGLGTEAFF.

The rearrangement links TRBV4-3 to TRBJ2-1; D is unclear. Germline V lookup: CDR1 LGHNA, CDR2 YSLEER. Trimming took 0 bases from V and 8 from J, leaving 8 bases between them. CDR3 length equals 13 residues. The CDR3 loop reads CASSQDWADEQFF. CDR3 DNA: TGCGCCAGCAGCCAAGATTGGGCCGATGAGCAGTTCTTC.

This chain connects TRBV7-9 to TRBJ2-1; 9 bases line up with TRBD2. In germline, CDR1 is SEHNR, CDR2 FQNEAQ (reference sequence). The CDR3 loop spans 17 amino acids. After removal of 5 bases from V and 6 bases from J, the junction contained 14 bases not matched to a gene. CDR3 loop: CASSLVQAGGRTNEQFF. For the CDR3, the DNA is TGTGCCAGCAGCCTCGTCCAAGCGGGGGGCCGGACCAATGAGCAGTTCTTC. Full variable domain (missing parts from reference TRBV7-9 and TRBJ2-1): DTGVSQNPRHKITKRGQNVTFRCDPISEHNRLYWYRQTLGQGPEFLTYFQNEAQLEKSRLLSDRFSAERPKGSFSTLEIQRTEQGDSAMYLCASSLVQAGGRTNEQFFGPGTRLTVL.

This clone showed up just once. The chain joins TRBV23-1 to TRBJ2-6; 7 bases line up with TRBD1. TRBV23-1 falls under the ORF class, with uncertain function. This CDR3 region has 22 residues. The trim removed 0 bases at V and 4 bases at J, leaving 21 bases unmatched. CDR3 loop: CASSQSLKWYGIRGRGANVLTF. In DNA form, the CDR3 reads TGCGCCAGCAGTCAATCTTTGAAGTGGTATGGAATTAGGGGGCGAGGGGCCAACGTCCTGACTTTC.

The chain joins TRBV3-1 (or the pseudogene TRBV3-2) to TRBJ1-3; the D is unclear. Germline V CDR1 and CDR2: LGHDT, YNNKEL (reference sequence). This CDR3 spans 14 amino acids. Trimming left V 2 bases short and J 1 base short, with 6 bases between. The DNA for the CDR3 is TGTGCCAGCAGCCAATTTTATTCTGGAAACACCATATATTTT. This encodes CASSQFYSGNTIYF.

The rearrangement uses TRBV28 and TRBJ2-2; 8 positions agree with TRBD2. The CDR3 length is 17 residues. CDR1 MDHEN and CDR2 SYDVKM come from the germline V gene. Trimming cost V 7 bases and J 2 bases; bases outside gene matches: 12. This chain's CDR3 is CASIPPPGGPNTGELFF. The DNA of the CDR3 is TGTGCCAGCATCCCTCCGCCGGGAGGGCCCAACACCGGGGAGCTGTTTTTT.

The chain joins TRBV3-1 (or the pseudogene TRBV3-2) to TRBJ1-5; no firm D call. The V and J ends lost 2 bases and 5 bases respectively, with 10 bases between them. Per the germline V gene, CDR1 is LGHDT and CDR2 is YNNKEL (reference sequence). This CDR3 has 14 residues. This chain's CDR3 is CASSQFRRDQPQHF. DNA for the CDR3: TGTGCCAGCAGCCAATTTCGTAGGGATCAGCCCCAGCATTTT.